Below, 29 T cell receptor beta chains from the same sample are listed, as sequenced in a study of blood T cell repertoires in COVID-19. Repertoires were generated with immunoSEQ multiplex PCR, while TCRdb's copy carries only in-frame clones and drops some. The sample consists of more than 300,000 clones, approximately 88% of them appearing once. Sequencing was done on a sample of peripheral blood. These receptors originate from a woman in her twenties or thirties with COVID-19, enrolled during active disease.

The rearrangement joins TRBV5-6 to TRBJ2-7; D uncertain. Per the germline V gene, CDR1 is SGHDT and CDR2 is YYEEEE. Trimming took off 0 bases at V and 4 bases at J, with 11 bases between the two ends. The CDR3 has 14 residues. The CDR3 loop is CASSLAGSRYEQYF. The CDR3 nucleotides read TGTGCCAGCAGCTTGGCCGGATCGAGGTACGAGCAGTACTTC.

This chain connects TRBV7-9 to TRBJ1-1; D ambiguous. V gave up 5 bases and J gave up 4 bases, with 14 bases separating them. The CDR3 loop spans 14 amino acids. CDR1 and CDR2 from the germline V gene are SEHNR and FQNEAQ (reference sequence). CDR3 in amino acids: CASSNLVLRTEAFF. Written as DNA, the CDR3 is TGTGCCAGCAGCAACCTCGTCCTACGCACTGAAGCTTTCTTT.

V and J are TRBV5-4 and TRBJ1-3; D unclear. CDR1 and CDR2 (germline): SGHNT, YYREEE (reference sequence). Trimming took 5 bases from V and 4 from J, leaving 13 bases between them. This CDR3 contains 14 residues. The CDR3 DNA is TGTGCCAGCAGACCCGGAACAGCAGGAAACACCATATATTTT. The encoded protein is CASRPGTAGNTIYF.

This rearrangement joins TRBV4-2 to TRBJ2-1; 8 positions agree with TRBD2. Germline V gives CDR1 LGHNA, CDR2 YNFKEQ. This CDR3 contains 18 residues. Trimming at V came to 1 base and at J to 7 bases, leaving 15 bases not matched to a gene. This CDR3 is CASSQALLERGPGNEQFF. In DNA form, the CDR3 reads TGTGCCAGCAGCCAAGCCCTCCTCGAGCGGGGGCCAGGAAATGAGCAGTTCTTC.

CDR3 loop: CATKGQGAGNEKLFF. In nucleotides, the CDR3 is TGTGCCACCAAAGGCCAGGGGGCCGGGAATGAAAAACTGTTTTTT. The rearrangement uses TRBV15 and TRBJ1-4, with 8 bases that match TRBD1. With V trimmed by 7 bases and J by 5 bases, 9 bases remained unmatched. This CDR3 spans 15 amino acids. CDR1 is LNHNV, CDR2 YYDKDF, per germline (reference sequence).

The J gene is TRBJ2-3, the V gene TRBV2; 7 nucleotides match TRBD2. V was pared by 7 bases and J by 6 bases, with 1 base of the junction left unmatched. The CDR3 has 11 residues. Germline assignment: CDR1 SNHLY and CDR2 FYNNEI. The CDR3 region has the DNA TGTGCCAGCAAACTAGCGGATACGCAGTATTTT. Translation gives CASKLADTQYF.

This chain joins TRBV19 and TRBJ1-3; D gene uncertain. The CDR3 length is 14 residues. Looked up from germline, CDR1 is LNHDA and CDR2 is SQIVND (reference sequence). V gave up 5 bases and J gave up 2 bases, with 10 bases separating them. The CDR3 DNA reads TGTGCCAGTAGTCAGCCCGGGACTGGAAACACCATATATTTT. Amino acid sequence: CASSQPGTGNTIYF.

V usage is TRBV7-8 and J usage is TRBJ2-7, with D uncertain. From germline, CDR1 is SGHVS and CDR2 FQNEAQ. V was pared by 2 bases and J by 1 base, with 9 bases between. The CDR3 spans 14 residues. CDR3 amino acids: CASSLRQASYEQYV. For the CDR3, the DNA is TGTGCCAGCAGCTTACGCCAGGCATCCTACGAGCAGTACGTC.

The J gene is TRBJ1-5, the V gene TRBV9; TRBD1 agrees at 9 bases. J gave up 4 bases and V 0 bases, and 2 bases lay outside the gene matches. Germline CDR1 reads SGDLS; CDR2 reads YYNGEE. The CDR3 is 15 amino acids. For the CDR3, the DNA is TGTGCCAGCAGCGTAGGAGGGACAGGGAATCAGCCCCAGCATTTT. It translates to CASSVGGTGNQPQHF.

The chain has TRBV12-3 or TRBV12-4 and TRBJ2-5; TRBD1 matches at 8 bases. The CDR3 loop spans 13 amino acids. Losses at the gene ends were 5 bases for V and 4 bases for J; bases not matched to a gene: 3. CDR3 sequence: CASSDRGVETQYF. The DNA for the CDR3 is TGTGCCAGCAGTGACAGGGGAGTAGAGACCCAGTACTTC.

The chain uses TRBV2 and TRBJ1-6, with D tentatively TRBD1 (6 bases). CDR3 length: 14 residues. V was pared by 7 bases and J by 10 bases, with 17 bases between. Germline values: CDR1 SNHLY, CDR2 FYNNEI. The chain's CDR3 is CASTPDRSLSPLHF. The CDR3 DNA reads as TGTGCCAGCACCCCAGACAGGTCGTTGTCACCCCTCCACTTT.

The gene calls are TRBV15 and TRBJ1-4; TRBD1 matches 10 bases. Germline CDR1 and CDR2: LNHNV and YYDKDF (reference sequence). V dropped 4 bases and J dropped 5; count of bases not matched to a gene: 7. The CDR3 has 16 amino acids. CDR3 coding DNA: TGTGCCACCAGCAAGACAGGGGGCTACTCAAATGAAAAACTGTTTTTT. Encoded protein: CATSKTGGYSNEKLFF. Full variable domain (missing parts from reference TRBV15 and TRBJ1-4): DAMVIQNPRYQVTQFGKPVTLSCSQTLNHNVMYWYQQKSSQAPKLLFHYYDKDFNNEADTPDNFQSRRPNTSFCFLDIRSPGLGDTAMYLCATSKTGGYSNEKLFFGSGTQLSVL.

Only a few counts were recorded for this clone. CDR3 sequence reads: CASSLPGMDGYTF. CDR3 in DNA: TGTGCCAGCAGTTTACCAGGAATGGATGGCTACACCTTC. The rearrangement joins TRBV28 to TRBJ1-2; no reliable D call. This CDR3 is built from 13 residues. The germline V and J ends were trimmed by 2 bases and 6 bases, with 10 bases remaining between them. Germline CDR1 is MDHEN and CDR2 is SYDVKM.

The CDR3 DNA is TGTGCCAGCGGAGCAGGGGGAAGCTATGGCTACACCTTC. Protein sequence: CASGAGGSYGYTF. The rearrangement uses TRBV12-3 or TRBV12-4 and TRBJ1-2, with 7 bases lining up with TRBD1. V was clipped by 8 bases and J by 4 bases; unmatched bases: 7. This CDR3 is built from 13 residues.

Points on this clone: Other DNA sequences in this sample translate to the same CDR3. V is TRBV19 and J is TRBJ1-1, with D uncertain. V shed 3 bases and J shed 5 bases, with 10 bases lying between them. Germline V gene lookup returns CDR1 LNHDA and CDR2 SQIVND (reference sequence). The CDR3 has 13 amino acids. The CDR3 DNA is TGTGCCAGTAGTATGGCAGGTCATACTGAAGCTTTCTTT. Its translation is CASSMAGHTEAFF.

The chain carries TRBV19 and TRBJ1-2, with unresolved D. Germline CDR1 LNHDA, CDR2 SQIVND (reference sequence). The CDR3 is made up of 16 amino acids. V was cut by 7 bases and J by 0 bases, with 18 bases left in between. This CDR3 reads CASTEVVTQPNYGYTF. The CDR3 DNA follows: TGTGCCAGTACGGAGGTGGTCACGCAACCTAACTATGGCTACACCTTC.

The chain is built from TRBV5-5 and TRBJ1-4; 9 bases align to TRBD1. V shed 4 bases, J shed 7 bases, and the junction held 8 bases outside the gene matches. CDR1 and CDR2 (germline): SGHKS, YYEKEE (reference sequence). The CDR3 extends over 15 amino acids. The CDR3: CASSPTGGGGEKLFF. The CDR3 bases are TGTGCCAGCAGCCCAACAGGGGGCGGAGGTGAAAAACTGTTTTTT. The entire variable domain, with the rest obtained from reference TRBV5-5 and TRBJ1-4, is as follows: DAGVTQSPTHLIKTRGQQVTLRCSPISGHKSVSWYQQVLGQGPQFIFQYYEKEERGRGNFPDRFSARQFPNYSSELNVNALLLGDSALYLCASSPTGGGGEKLFFGSGTQLSVL.

This sequence joins TRBV9 and TRBJ1-2; 10 bases match TRBD1. This CDR3 region has 15 residues. Germline V CDR1 and CDR2: SGDLS, YYNGEE. The V gene end was trimmed by 4 bases and the J gene end by 7 bases; junction bases not matched to a gene: 10. Here the CDR3 DNA reads TGTGCCAGCAGCCCAAGGGACAGGGGATGGAGTGGCTACACCTTC. Its protein is CASSPRDRGWSGYTF.

This chain joins TRBV5-1 and TRBJ1-2, with D perhaps TRBD1 (6 bases). Looked up from germline, CDR1 is SGHRS and CDR2 is YFSETQ. V lost 2 bases, J lost 4 bases, and 12 bases lay in between. This CDR3 is built from 14 residues. The CDR3, as DNA: TGCGCCAGCAGCTTAGTGACAGGCACCTATGGCTACACCTTC. Protein sequence: CASSLVTGTYGYTF.

This clone came up a few times. V gene TRBV13 combines with J gene TRBJ1-1, with 7 bases matching TRBD1. The CDR3 has 14 residues. V was pared by 5 bases and J by 4 bases, with 7 bases of the junction left unmatched. CDR1 PRHDT and CDR2 FYEKMQ come from the germline V gene (reference sequence). The CDR3 coding sequence is TGTGCCAGCAGCCTACTGTACAGGGGCACTGAAGCTTTCTTT. The encoded protein is CASSLLYRGTEAFF.

The rearrangement links TRBV5-4 to TRBJ1-1, with 10 bases matching TRBD1. This CDR3 has 18 residues. Looked up from germline, CDR1 is SGHNT and CDR2 is YYREEE (reference sequence). The V segment lost 0 bases and the J segment 0 bases; nucleotides outside the gene matches: 8. DNA for the CDR3: TGTGCCAGCAGCTTGGGGGACAGGGGCGGAGGGTTGAACACTGAAGCTTTCTTT. It is translated as CASSLGDRGGGLNTEAFF.

The rearrangement uses TRBV2 and TRBJ2-7, with D unclear. The CDR3 is 11 amino acids. V lost 0 bases and J lost 8, with 5 bases in between. CDR1 is SNHLY and CDR2 is FYNNEI in the germline V gene. The CDR3 DNA reads as TGTGCCAGCAGTGAAGCTGGCAAGCAGTACTTC. It codes for CASSEAGKQYF.

The chain joins TRBV28 to TRBJ1-5, with 9 bases that match TRBD1. CDR1 MDHEN and CDR2 SYDVKM come from the germline V gene. This CDR3 contains 16 residues. V lost 5 bases and J lost 1; bases outside the gene matches: 6. The CDR3 nucleotides are TGTGCCAGCAGTCCCACCACAGGGGGCAGCAATCAGCCCCAGCATTTT. It translates to CASSPTTGGSNQPQHF.

The chain employs TRBV6-5 and TRBJ2-5; unclear D gene. Germline lookup yields CDR1 MNHEY and CDR2 SVGAGI. V lost 3 bases to trimming and J lost 5 bases, with 10 bases between them. CDR3 length: 13 amino acids. The CDR3 DNA sequence: TGTGCCAGCAGTTATTCGAGGCGGGAGACCCAGTACTTC. It translates to CASSYSRRETQYF.

This chain joins TRBV7-2 and TRBJ2-1; 11 nucleotides agree with TRBD1. The CDR3 covers 16 residues. The V gene end was trimmed by 0 bases and the J gene end by 6 bases; junction bases not matched to a gene: 4. Germline values: CDR1 SGHTA, CDR2 FQGNSA. The CDR3 DNA sequence: TGTGCCAGCAGCTTAGCTCCGGGACAGGGGGTCAATGAGCAGTTCTTC. Translated, it gives CASSLAPGQGVNEQFF.

The sample holds many counts of this clone. The rearrangement uses TRBV6-5 and TRBJ2-7; 7 bases are shared with TRBD2. There are 13 residues in the CDR3. Germline trimming cut 0 bases from V and 7 bases from J; bases unmatched to any gene: 3. Germline V CDR1 and CDR2: MNHEY, SVGAGI. CDR3 protein: CASSYSGGREQYF. The CDR3 DNA sequence: TGTGCCAGCAGTTACTCGGGAGGGAGGGAGCAGTACTTC.

The chain carries TRBV5-1 and TRBJ1-1, with 8 bases lining up with TRBD1. CDR1 and CDR2 from the germline V gene are SGHRS and YFSETQ. The V and J ends lost 9 bases and 0 bases, in that order; junction bases with no gene match: 4. The CDR3 loop spans 13 amino acids. CDR3 amino acids: CATRTGMNTEAFF. In DNA, the CDR3 is TGCGCCACAAGGACAGGGATGAACACTGAAGCTTTCTTT.

This clone occurred once. The chain carries TRBV30 and TRBJ1-6; D unresolved. Trimming stripped 0 bases from V and 7 bases from J, with 13 bases between. CDR3 size: 15 residues. Germline CDR1 GTSNPN, CDR2 SVGIG (reference sequence). DNA of the CDR3: TGTGCCTGGAGTGTTGGGTCGGGGAGGAATTCACCCCTCCACTTT. Translating gives CAWSVGSGRNSPLHF.

This clone was observed a handful of times. The CDR3 region has the DNA TGTGCCAGCACCTCTACTGATCCCTATGGCTACACCTTC. Translated, it gives CASTSTDPYGYTF. The chain uses TRBV6-5 and TRBJ1-2; D is unclear. CDR1 MNHEY and CDR2 SVGAGI come from the germline V gene. The CDR3 extends over 13 amino acids. The V end was cut by 7 bases, the J end by 4 bases, with 13 bases between.